Below, 18 T cell receptor beta chains from the same sample are listed, as sequenced in a study of Graves' ophthalmopathy and Graves' hyperthyroidism. Amplified material comprised TCR beta CDR3 regions derived from RNA transcripts. HTBI primers primed a first-round RT-PCR, and a second-round multiplex PCR followed. TCRdb re-called the multiplex PCR reads with MiXCR, one entry per CDR3 protein. Among over 450,000 distinct CDR3 sequences listed, about 15% were seen once. The sequenced material came from blood. The source of these receptors is a woman in her 30s with Graves' ophthalmopathy.

This clonotype was picked up many times. V and J are TRBV30 and TRBJ1-2; weak D call: TRBD1 (5 bases). Germline values: CDR1 GTSNPN, CDR2 SVGIG (reference sequence). The CDR3 contains 15 residues. Trimming shortened V by 5 bases and J by 0 bases, and 16 bases separated the two germline ends. Here the CDR3 reads CAWQKTGQTNYGYTF. The DNA for the CDR3 is TGTGCCTGGCAAAAGACGGGGCAAACTAACTATGGCTACACCTTC.

Ten or more counts support this clonotype. CDR3 in DNA: TGTGCCAGCAGTTTAATGGGGCGGGACAGGGGCACCTCCTACGAGCAGTACTTC. It encodes CASSLMGRDRGTSYEQYF. The J gene is TRBJ2-7, the V gene TRBV28; 10 nucleotides match TRBD1. This CDR3 comprises 18 residues. V gave up 2 bases and J gave up 0 bases; unmatched junction bases: 10. Germline CDR1 MDHEN, CDR2 SYDVKM.

This clonotype has just a few counts. This chain connects TRBV7-3 to TRBJ2-2; D is possibly TRBD1 (6 bases). The germline V gene encodes CDR1 SGHTA and CDR2 FQGTGA. The CDR3 loop spans 17 amino acids. V lost 5 bases, J lost 1 base, and 17 bases lay in between. The chain's CDR3 is CASSANHPGQNTGELFF. Here the CDR3 DNA reads TGTGCCAGCAGCGCGAATCACCCGGGACAGAACACCGGGGAGCTGTTTTTT.

This clonotype was seen many times. The chain couples TRBV12-3 or TRBV12-4 to TRBJ2-5; D is perhaps TRBD2 (6 bases). The CDR3 has 15 residues. V was shortened by 6 bases and J by 4 bases, with 18 bases between the two germline ends. In DNA, the CDR3 is TGTGCCAGCAGCTCGGGAGTTGTGGGGCGAGAGACCCAGTACTTC. Protein sequence: CASSSGVVGRETQYF.

This clonotype came up a few times. CDR3 amino acids: CASSPHRSTDPGTF. The DNA of the CDR3 is TGTGCCAGTAGTCCCCACCGTTCGACAGACCCGGGAACCTTC. The rearrangement joins TRBV19 to TRBJ1-2; perhaps TRBD1 as D (5 bases). CDR1 and CDR2 (germline): LNHDA, SQIVND (reference sequence). There are 14 residues in the CDR3. V lost 5 bases, J lost 14 bases, and 24 bases lay in between.

This clonotype was counted at least ten times. This rearrangement joins TRBV6-1 to TRBJ1-5, with a possible D match to TRBD1 (6 bases). With 4 bases removed from V and 0 bases from J, the gap between germline ends came to 13 bases. CDR1 is MNHNS, CDR2 SASEGT, per germline. This CDR3 is built from 16 residues. The CDR3 sequence: CASSVRGTYSNQPQHF. CDR3 bases: TGTGCCAGCAGTGTCAGGGGAACATATAGCAATCAGCCCCAGCATTTT.

This clonotype was picked up a small number of times. The DNA of the CDR3 is TGTGCCTGGAGGGGCGGGGGATCACGCATTGGAGCTTTCTTT. Protein product: CAWRGGGSRIGAFF. V gene TRBV30 combines with J gene TRBJ1-1, with a tentative D call TRBD1 (5 bases). The CDR3 covers 14 residues. The V end lost 3 bases, the J end lost 10 bases, and 21 bases lay between the germline ends. Germline V lookup: CDR1 GTSNPN, CDR2 SVGIG (reference sequence). The variable domain in full, with the rest retrieved from reference TRBV30 and TRBJ1-1, is SQTIHQWPATLVQPVGSPLSLECTVEGTSNPNLYWYRQAAGRGLQLLFYSVGIGQISSEVPQNLSASRPQDRQFILSSKKLLLSDSGFYLCAWRGGGSRIGAFFGQGTRLTVV.

This clonotype was counted at least ten times. The chain recombines TRBV24-1 with TRBJ2-5; 11 bases agree with TRBD2. The CDR3 extends over 16 amino acids. J lost 2 bases, V lost 4 bases, and 5 bases had no gene match. Germline V gene sequence: CDR1 KGHDR, CDR2 SFDVKD. The CDR3 region is CATSDPGTSGQETQYF. The CDR3 nucleotides read TGTGCCACCAGTGACCCTGGGACTAGCGGTCAAGAGACCCAGTACTTC.

In its sample, this clonotype was seen many times. Here the CDR3 DNA reads TGTGCCAGCAGTTACTCGAAGTGGCAGGCGAACACCGGGGAGCTGTTTTTT. It is translated as CASSYSKWQANTGELFF. The chain employs TRBV6-5 and TRBJ2-2; D ambiguous. The CDR3 is made up of 17 amino acids. The germline gives CDR1 MNHEY, CDR2 SVGAGI. V gave up 0 bases and J gave up 0 bases, with 11 bases separating them.

This clonotype was counted at least ten times. The chain links TRBV2 to TRBJ2-7, with no clear D. This CDR3 comprises 15 residues. The V gene lost 4 bases and the J gene lost 5 bases, with 18 bases spanning the gap. CDR1 and CDR2 (germline): SNHLY, FYNNEI. The DNA for the CDR3 is TGTGCCAGCAGTGGGGTGTTACAGTTTCTGGACGAGCAGTACTTC. It specifies CASSGVLQFLDEQYF.

This clonotype showed up many times. The chain has TRBV10-3 and TRBJ2-5, with D possibly being TRBD1 or TRBD2 (5 bases each). Trimming took off 3 bases at V and 2 bases at J, with 16 bases between the two ends. This CDR3 comprises 16 residues. The V gene's germline CDR1 is ENHRY and CDR2 SYGVKD. This chain's CDR3 is CAISDSGGTAQETQYF. The CDR3 DNA reads TGTGCCATCAGTGATTCTGGTGGGACGGCACAAGAGACCCAGTACTTC.

This clonotype was detected ten times or more. V gene TRBV3-1 combines with J gene TRBJ1-1; D uncertain. V lost 0 bases and J 1 base, leaving 6 bases between the germline ends. Germline V gene sequence: CDR1 LGHDT, CDR2 YNNKEL (reference sequence). The length of the CDR3 is 14 residues. CDR3: CASSQDGGNTEAFF. The DNA of the CDR3 is TGTGCCAGCAGCCAAGATGGAGGGAACACTGAAGCTTTCTTT.

The table lists this clonotype with many counts. The chain recombines TRBV11-2 with TRBJ2-7; perhaps TRBD1 as D (6 bases). Germline CDR1 is SGHAT and CDR2 is FQNNGV. This CDR3 comprises 16 residues. Trimming took 4 bases from V and 6 from J, leaving 22 bases between them. The CDR3 sequence is CASSSSYRVLYCEQYF. The CDR3 DNA sequence: TGTGCCAGCAGCTCATCCTACAGGGTTCTTTACTGCGAGCAGTACTTC.

This clonotype was seen at least ten times. J is TRBJ1-6 and V is TRBV6-5, with D uncertain. CDR3 length: 13 amino acids. Between the trimmed V and J ends, which lost 4 bases and 7 bases, there was a span of 8 bases. From germline, CDR1 is MNHEY and CDR2 SVGAGI. The CDR3 DNA reads as TGTGCCAGCAGTTTCAACGAGAATTCACCCCTCCACTTT. Translated: CASSFNENSPLHF.

This clonotype occurred many times. V gene TRBV28 combines with J gene TRBJ1-5; tentatively, D is TRBD1 (5 bases). Per the germline V gene, CDR1 is MDHEN and CDR2 is SYDVKM. Trimming shortened V by 3 bases and J by 5 bases, and 17 bases separated the two germline ends. The CDR3 runs to 16 residues. DNA of the CDR3: TGTGCCAGCAGTTTGGGGCGACTGAGGGTTTATCAGCCCCAGCATTTT. Protein product: CASSLGRLRVYQPQHF.

Details on this clonotype: A much larger clone is a single base away; this may be a read error. The chain carries TRBV30 and TRBJ1-1, with D unclear. CDR1 is GTSNPN and CDR2 is SVGIG in the germline V gene (reference sequence). CDR3 length equals 13 residues. V dropped 5 bases and J dropped 0 bases, with 10 bases sitting between them. CDR3 DNA sequence: TGTGCCTGGGGTGGGGAGGTGAACACTGAAGCTTTCTTT. As protein: CAWGGEVNTEAFF.

The chain uses TRBV6-1 and TRBJ2-7, with TRBD1 matching over 8 bases. CDR1 is MNHNS, CDR2 SASEGT, per germline. Trimming cost V 5 bases and J 1 base; bases outside gene matches: 7. CDR3 length: 15 amino acids. DNA of the CDR3: TGTGCCAGCAGTCCCGGACAGGGAAGGTCCTACGAGCAGTACTTC. Its translation: CASSPGQGRSYEQYF.

This clonotype occurred many times. The chain recombines TRBV19 with TRBJ2-2; D gene ambiguous. V lost 8 bases to trimming and J lost 3 bases, with 10 bases between them. Germline loops: CDR1 LNHDA, CDR2 SQIVND (reference sequence). The CDR3 runs 13 residues. The CDR3 protein is CASRYVYTGELFF. CDR3 nucleotide sequence: TGTGCCAGTCGTTACGTCTACACCGGGGAGCTGTTTTTT.